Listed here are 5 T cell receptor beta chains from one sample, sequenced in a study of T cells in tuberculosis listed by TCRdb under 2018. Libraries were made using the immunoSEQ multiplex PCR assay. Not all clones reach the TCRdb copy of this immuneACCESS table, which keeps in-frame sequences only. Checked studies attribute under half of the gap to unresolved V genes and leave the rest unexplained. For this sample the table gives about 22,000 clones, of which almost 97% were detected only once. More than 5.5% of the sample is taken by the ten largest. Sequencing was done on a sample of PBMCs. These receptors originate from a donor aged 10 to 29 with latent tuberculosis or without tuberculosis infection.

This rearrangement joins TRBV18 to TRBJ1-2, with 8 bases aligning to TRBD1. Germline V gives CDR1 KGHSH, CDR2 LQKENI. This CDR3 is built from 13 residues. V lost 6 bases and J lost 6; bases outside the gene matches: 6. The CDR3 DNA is TGTGCCAGCTCCCCGGGACAGGAAGATGGCTACACCTTC. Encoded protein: CASSPGQEDGYTF.

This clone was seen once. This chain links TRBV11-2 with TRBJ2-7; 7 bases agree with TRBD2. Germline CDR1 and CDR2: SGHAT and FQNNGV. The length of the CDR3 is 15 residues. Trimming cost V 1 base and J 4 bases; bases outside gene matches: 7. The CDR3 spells CASSLVQRGQYEQYF. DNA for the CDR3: TGTGCCAGCAGCTTAGTTCAGCGGGGCCAATACGAGCAGTACTTC.

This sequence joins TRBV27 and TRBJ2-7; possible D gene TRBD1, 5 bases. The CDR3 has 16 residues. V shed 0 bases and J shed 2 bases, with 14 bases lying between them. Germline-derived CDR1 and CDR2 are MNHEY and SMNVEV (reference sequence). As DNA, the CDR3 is TGTGCCAGCAGTTTATCATGGCAGGGTGGTCCCTACGAGCAGTACTTC. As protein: CASSLSWQGGPYEQYF.

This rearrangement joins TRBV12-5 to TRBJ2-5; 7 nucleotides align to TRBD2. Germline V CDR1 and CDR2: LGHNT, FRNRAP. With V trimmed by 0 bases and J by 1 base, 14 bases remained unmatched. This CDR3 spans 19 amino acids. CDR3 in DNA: TGTGCTAGTGGTTTGGTATTGTCGTTGGCTAGCGGACTCCAAGAGACCCAGTACTTC. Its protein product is CASGLVLSLASGLQETQYF. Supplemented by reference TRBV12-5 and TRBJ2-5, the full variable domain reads DARVTQTPRHKVTEMGQEVTMRCQPILGHNTVFWYRQTMMQGLELLAYFRNRAPLDDSGMPKDRFSAEMPDATLATLKIQPSEPRDSAVYFCASGLVLSLASGLQETQYFGPGTRLLVL.

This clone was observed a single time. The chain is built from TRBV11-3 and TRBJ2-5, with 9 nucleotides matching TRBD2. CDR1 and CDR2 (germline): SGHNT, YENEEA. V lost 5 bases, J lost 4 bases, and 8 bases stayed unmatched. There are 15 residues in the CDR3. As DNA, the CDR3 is TGTGCCAGCAGCCTAGGCGGGGGGGCCAGAGAGACCCAGTACTTC. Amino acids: CASSLGGGARETQYF.